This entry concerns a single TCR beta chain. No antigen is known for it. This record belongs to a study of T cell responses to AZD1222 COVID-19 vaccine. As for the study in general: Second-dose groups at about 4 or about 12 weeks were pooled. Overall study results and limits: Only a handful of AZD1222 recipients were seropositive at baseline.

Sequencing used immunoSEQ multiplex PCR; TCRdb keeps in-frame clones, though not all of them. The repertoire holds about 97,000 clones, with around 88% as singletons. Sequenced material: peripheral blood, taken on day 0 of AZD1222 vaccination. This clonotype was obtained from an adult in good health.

In DNA, the CDR3 is TGTGCCAGCAGCGTAGTCGGATCGGGTGGCATTCAGTACTTC. Its translation: CASSVVGSGGIQYF. V usage is TRBV9 and J usage is TRBJ2-4; no firm D call. Trimming removed 0 bases at V and 9 bases at J, with 13 bases between. This CDR3 spans 14 amino acids. Germline V lookup: CDR1 SGDLS, CDR2 YYNGEE.